These T cell receptor beta chains were read from a single sample in a study of T cell responses to AZD1222 COVID-19 vaccine. Clones were read by immunoSEQ multiplex PCR, and TCRdb kept only the in-frame ones, dropping some. The table includes 90,000 to 150,000 clones, roughly 85% detected once. The sample here was peripheral blood, taken on day 0 of AZD1222 vaccination. Receptors originate from an adult in good health. CDR3s include the opening cysteine and the closing phenylalanine or tryptophan. A D gene is named only where the DNA matches it firmly. Some rows mark clone size as missing; the rest say once, few, many or name a class of expanded clone.

>.|TRBJ2-3|.|14|TRBV11-3
CASNRRAVTDTQYF
TGTGCCAGCAATAGGAGGGCCGTGACAGATACGCAGTATTTT
>TRBD1|TRBJ1-2|.|16|TRBV6-5
CASSYSETGKGYGYTF
TGTGCCAGCAGTTATTCCGAGACAGGGAAGGGCTATGGCTACACCTTC
>.|TRBJ1-5|.|15|TRBV2
CASSAGQISNQPQHF
TGTGCCAGCAGTGCAGGACAGATTAGCAATCAGCCCCAGCATTTT
>.|TRBJ1-1|.|13|TRBV10-3
CAIHKEMNTEAFF
TGTGCCATCCATAAGGAAATGAACACTGAAGCTTTCTTT
>.|TRBJ2-1|.|15|TRBV7-7
CASASSVGGRNEQFF
TGTGCTAGCGCTAGTTCGGTCGGGGGGCGGAATGAGCAGTTCTTC
>.|TRBJ2-5|.|13|TRBV12-3/TRBV12-4
CASSRQGRETQYF
TGTGCCAGCAGCCGCCAGGGACGGGAGACCCAGTACTTC
>TRBD2|TRBJ2-3|.|16|TRBV6-4
CASSDGTSGGTDTQYF
TGTGCCAGCAGTGACGGGACTAGCGGGGGCACAGATACGCAGTATTTT
>.|TRBJ2-1|.|14|TRBV19
CASNHYGRYNEQFF
TGTGCCAGTAATCACTATGGCCGTTACAATGAGCAGTTCTTC
>.|TRBJ1-2|.|12|TRBV5-5
CASSIQNYGYTF
TGTGCCAGCAGTATCCAGAACTATGGCTACACCTTC
>TRBD1|TRBJ1-3|.|16|TRBV13
CASSRLEGAAGNTIYF
TGTGCCAGCAGCCGTTTAGAGGGGGCTGCTGGAAACACCATATATTTT
>.|TRBJ1-4|few|14|TRBV6-2/TRBV6-3
CASSLRATYEKLFF
TGTGCCAGCAGTTTACGGGCAACCTATGAAAAACTGTTTTTT
>.|TRBJ2-1|.|13|TRBV7-3
CASSKTRGDEQFF
TGTGCCAGCAGCAAGACTAGGGGCGATGAGCAGTTCTTC
>.|TRBJ2-1|few|19|TRBV27
CASSSGPSILGGNTMKQFF
TGTGCCAGCAGTTCTGGTCCTTCAATCCTGGGCGGGAATACAATGAAGCAGTTCTTC
>TRBD1|TRBJ1-4|.|13|TRBV24-1
CATRGTGNEKLFF
TGTGCCACCAGAGGGACAGGAAATGAAAAACTGTTTTTT
>.|TRBJ1-1|.|14|TRBV28
CASSRQRKNTEAFF
TGTGCCAGCAGCAGACAGCGAAAGAACACTGAAGCTTTCTTT
>.|TRBJ1-3|once|13|TRBV6-5
CASSLRAGNTIYF
TGTGCCAGCAGTCTGAGGGCTGGAAACACCATATATTTT
>.|TRBJ1-1|once|14|TRBV4-3
CASSQRQGGTEAFF
TGCGCCAGCAGCCAGAGGCAGGGAGGGACTGAAGCTTTCTTT
>TRBD1|TRBJ1-2|.|15|TRBV19
CASTLTGGAWYGYTF
TGTGCCAGTACCCTCACAGGGGGCGCCTGGTATGGCTACACCTTC
>.|TRBJ1-2|once|12|TRBV3-1/TRBV3-2
CASSRESYGYTF
TGTGCCAGCAGCCGGGAGAGCTATGGCTACACCTTC
>TRBD2|TRBJ2-1|.|16|TRBV24-1
CATSDPVLAGAYEQFF
TGTGCCACCAGTGATCCGGTGCTAGCGGGAGCCTATGAGCAGTTCTTC
>.|TRBJ1-6|.|13|TRBV3-1/TRBV3-2
CASSQVQETPLHF
TGTGCCAGCAGCCAAGTACAGGAGACACCCCTCCACTTT
>.|TRBJ1-2|.|16|TRBV14
CASSQALGGLNYGYTF
TGTGCCAGCAGCCAAGCGTTGGGGGGCCTAAACTATGGCTACACCTTC
>TRBD1|TRBJ2-7|.|15|TRBV28
CASSLGPDRVGEQYF
TGTGCCAGCAGTTTAGGTCCGGACAGGGTAGGCGAGCAGTACTTC
>TRBD2|TRBJ2-5|.|13|TRBV6-4
CASSERGEETQYF
TGTGCCAGCAGTGAACGGGGGGAAGAGACCCAGTACTTC
>.|TRBJ1-1|.|16|TRBV7-9
CASSPRGDSASAEAFF
TGTGCCAGCAGCCCAAGAGGTGACAGCGCCTCGGCTGAAGCTTTCTTT
>TRBD1|TRBJ1-3|many|17|TRBV9
CASSQSGTVTTGNTIYF
TGTGCCAGCAGCCAATCCGGGACAGTAACCACTGGAAACACCATATATTTT
>.|TRBJ1-2|.|13|TRBV6-5
CASSSLGSHRYTF
TGTGCCAGCAGTTCCTTGGGGAGCCACCGCTACACCTTC